These 15 T cell receptor beta chains were sequenced from one sample in a study of blood T cell repertoires in COVID-19. Method: immunoSEQ multiplex PCR; TCRdb's copy keeps in-frame clones and lacks some. The table has about 240,000 clones, about 89% seen once; the top ten hold roughly 4%. Sequencing was performed on PBMCs or T cells enriched from blood (not recorded which). These receptors were obtained from a woman younger than 45 who had recovered from COVID-19.

The chain recombines TRBV5-1 with TRBJ1-2; TRBD1 agrees at 7 bases. CDR1 SGHRS and CDR2 YFSETQ come from the germline V gene. CDR3 length: 16 amino acids. J lost 9 bases, V lost 0 bases, and 14 bases had no gene match. CDR3 amino acids: CASSLGLSGTADSYTF. Written as DNA, the CDR3 is TGCGCCAGCAGCTTGGGGTTATCAGGGACAGCCGACAGCTACACCTTC. Together with reference TRBV5-1 and TRBJ1-2, the CDR3 gives the full variable domain: KAGVTQTPRYLIKTRGQQVTLSCSPISGHRSVSWYQQTPGQGLQFLFEYFSETQRNKGNFPGRFSGRQFSNSRSEMNVSTLELGDSALYLCASSLGLSGTADSYTFGSGTRLTVV.

The rearrangement links TRBV7-8 to TRBJ1-5; maybe TRBD1 (6 bases). The germline V and J ends were trimmed by 3 bases and 4 bases, with 13 bases remaining between them. This CDR3 has 15 residues. CDR1 and CDR2 from the germline V gene are SGHVS and FQNEAQ. The DNA of the CDR3 is TGTGCCAGCAGCTTTTCCGGACAGAGTAATCAGCCCCAGCATTTT. Translation: CASSFSGQSNQPQHF. The complete variable domain, with remaining parts taken from reference TRBV7-8 and TRBJ1-5, reads GAGVSQSPRYKVAKRGQDVALRCDPISGHVSLFWYQQALGQGPEFLTYFQNEAQLDKSGLPSDRFFAERPEGSVSTLKIQRTQQEDSAVYLCASSFSGQSNQPQHFGDGTRLSIL.

The chain has TRBV5-6 and TRBJ2-7, with unresolved D. This CDR3 is 13 amino acids long. Trimming took off 3 bases at V and 2 bases at J, with 9 bases between the two ends. Germline V gene data show CDR1 as SGHDT and CDR2 as YYEEEE. DNA of the CDR3: TGTGCCAGCAGCTCTGGCTCAACCTACGAGCAGTACTTC. Encoded protein: CASSSGSTYEQYF.

The chain is built from TRBV28 and TRBJ1-2; the match to TRBD1 covers 8 bases. Germline CDR1 and CDR2: MDHEN and SYDVKM. The CDR3 loop spans 14 amino acids. V shed 1 base and J 4 bases; nucleotides not matched to a gene: 2. This CDR3 is CASSLFGQGYGYTF. The CDR3 nucleotides are TGTGCCAGCAGTTTATTCGGACAGGGCTATGGCTACACCTTC.

J is TRBJ1-6 and V is TRBV9; D may be TRBD1 (5 bases). This CDR3 is built from 15 residues. V was trimmed by 2 bases and J by 9 bases, leaving 15 bases between them. Per germline, CDR1 SGDLS and CDR2 YYNGEE. As DNA, the CDR3 is TGTGCCAGCAGCGTCACAGGAAGGGCGCGTTCACCCCTCCACTTT. Translating gives CASSVTGRARSPLHF. Full variable domain (outside the CDR3, taken from reference TRBV9 and TRBJ1-6): DSGVTQTPKHLITATGQRVTLRCSPRSGDLSVYWYQQSLDQGLQFLIQYYNGEERAKGNILERFSAQQFPDLHSELNLSSLELGDSALYFCASSVTGRARSPLHFGNGTRLTVT.

This clone was counted between two and nine times. V is TRBV5-5 and J is TRBJ1-6; D is unclear. Germline V lookup: CDR1 SGHKS, CDR2 YYEKEE (reference sequence). The CDR3 runs to 15 residues. Trimming cost V 0 bases and J 0 bases, with 4 bases left between them. The CDR3 nucleotides read TGTGCCAGCAGCTTGGGGAGCTCCTATAATTCACCCCTCCACTTT. It yields the protein CASSLGSSYNSPLHF. The full variable domain, completed using reference TRBV5-5 and TRBJ1-6, is DAGVTQSPTHLIKTRGQQVTLRCSPISGHKSVSWYQQVLGQGPQFIFQYYEKEERGRGNFPDRFSARQFPNYSSELNVNALLLGDSALYLCASSLGSSYNSPLHFGNGTRLTVT.

The chain has TRBV6-5 and TRBJ1-3; no definite D call. The V gene lost 6 bases and the J gene lost 4 bases, with 10 bases spanning the gap. CDR3 length: 13 residues. Germline CDR1 reads MNHEY; CDR2 reads SVGAGI. CDR3 DNA sequence: TGTGCCAGCAGCGGAGGGTCCGGAAACACCATATATTTT. Translating gives CASSGGSGNTIYF.

A few counts support this clone. The chain is built from TRBV28 and TRBJ2-1; TRBD2 might be the D (5 bases). From germline, CDR1 is MDHEN and CDR2 SYDVKM. V was cut by 4 bases and J by 4 bases, with 23 bases left in between. This CDR3 comprises 18 residues. CDR3 sequence (DNA): TGTGCCAGCAGTTGGCCTCTGTTCCCCGACCGGGATTACAATGAGCAGTTCTTC. Translated, it gives CASSWPLFPDRDYNEQFF.

The J gene is TRBJ1-1, the V gene TRBV5-1; TRBD1 agrees at 7 bases. The CDR3 has 15 amino acids. V shed 3 bases and J 0 bases; nucleotides not matched to a gene: 5. Looked up from germline, CDR1 is SGHRS and CDR2 is YFSETQ. Here the CDR3 DNA reads TGCGCCAGCAGCTCTTCGACAGGGATGAACACTGAAGCTTTCTTT. It translates to CASSSSTGMNTEAFF.

The chain has TRBV15 and TRBJ2-1; TRBD2 matches 7 bases. There are 16 residues in the CDR3. Germline V gene lookup returns CDR1 LNHNV and CDR2 YYDKDF (reference sequence). Trimming cost V 1 base and J 3 bases; bases outside gene matches: 6. The CDR3 loop reads CATSRVDRDYYNEQFF. CDR3 nucleotide sequence: TGTGCCACCAGCAGAGTCGACCGGGACTACTACAATGAGCAGTTCTTC.

V and J are TRBV28 and TRBJ1-1; D might be TRBD1 (5 bases). This CDR3 is 12 amino acids long. Germline V gene lookup returns CDR1 MDHEN and CDR2 SYDVKM. V lost 2 bases and J 7 bases, leaving 8 bases between the germline ends. For the CDR3, the DNA is TGTGCCAGCAGTTTAAGACAGCGTGAAGCTTTCTTT. Encoded protein: CASSLRQREAFF. Complete variable domain (other parts from reference TRBV28 and TRBJ1-1): DVKVTQSSRYLVKRTGEKVFLECVQDMDHENMFWYRQDPGLGLRLIYFSYDVKMKEKGDIPEGYSVSREKKERFSLILESASTNQTSMYLCASSLRQREAFFGQGTRLTVV.

The chain is built from TRBV4-2 and TRBJ2-7, with 13 bases fitting TRBD2. J gave up 5 bases and V 0 bases, and 10 bases lay outside the gene matches. Germline CDR1 LGHNA, CDR2 YNFKEQ. The CDR3 covers 18 residues. The CDR3 nucleotides read TGTGCCAGCAGCCAAGAAGGGGCACTAGCGGGAGGGCCAGACGAGCAGTACTTC. Translating it yields CASSQEGALAGGPDEQYF.

The rearrangement links TRBV9 to TRBJ2-3; TRBD2 aligns across 9 bases. Per germline, CDR1 SGDLS and CDR2 YYNGEE. The CDR3 sequence is 15 residues long. J gave up 3 bases and V 4 bases, and 6 bases lay outside the gene matches. The CDR3 DNA reads as TGTGCCAGCAGCTTCAGACTAGCGGCAACAGATACGCAGTATTTT. This codes for CASSFRLAATDTQYF. Full variable domain (remainder filled in from reference TRBV9 and TRBJ2-3): DSGVTQTPKHLITATGQRVTLRCSPRSGDLSVYWYQQSLDQGLQFLIQYYNGEERAKGNILERFSAQQFPDLHSELNLSSLELGDSALYFCASSFRLAATDTQYFGPGTRLTVL.

The count of this clone is one. This chain links TRBV30 with TRBJ1-2, with 8 bases identical to TRBD1. Per the germline V gene, CDR1 is GTSNPN and CDR2 is SVGIG (reference sequence). This CDR3 is built from 13 residues. V trimming: 4 bases; J trimming: 3 bases; junction bases outside the gene matches: 4. The CDR3 sequence is CAWTPDRDYGYTF. The CDR3 nucleotides read TGTGCCTGGACCCCGGACAGGGACTATGGCTACACCTTC.

The J gene is TRBJ1-6, the V gene TRBV28; D not resolved. The germline V gene encodes CDR1 MDHEN and CDR2 SYDVKM. V lost 6 bases to trimming and J lost 4 bases, with 10 bases between them. This CDR3 is 14 amino acids long. The CDR3 DNA follows: TGTGCCAGCAGGCCGGGGAATTATAATTCACCCCTCCACTTT. Translated: CASRPGNYNSPLHF.